This TCR beta chain was retrieved from a study of OX40 agonist ivuxolimab in advanced cancers. Data came from immunoSEQ multiplex PCR; TCRdb stores just in-frame clones and leaves some out. This table holds 55,000 to 75,000 clones, about nine tenths found once. The CDR3 totals 14 residues. Germline-derived CDR1 and CDR2 are LNHDA and SQIVND (reference sequence). V gave up 1 base and J gave up 8 bases, with 12 bases separating them. The clonotype was recovered from an adult with an advanced solid tumor such as melanoma, head and neck, liver or kidney cancer. This chain uses TRBV19 with TRBJ2-1, with D perhaps matching TRBD2 (6 bases). The material sequenced was CD4+ or CD8+ T cells sorted from blood, taken in a trial of the OX40 agonist ivuxolimab. The CDR3 bases are TGTGCCAGTAGTATAGCGGGGGTTCTCGATGAGCAGTTCTTC. Its protein is CASSIAGVLDEQFF.